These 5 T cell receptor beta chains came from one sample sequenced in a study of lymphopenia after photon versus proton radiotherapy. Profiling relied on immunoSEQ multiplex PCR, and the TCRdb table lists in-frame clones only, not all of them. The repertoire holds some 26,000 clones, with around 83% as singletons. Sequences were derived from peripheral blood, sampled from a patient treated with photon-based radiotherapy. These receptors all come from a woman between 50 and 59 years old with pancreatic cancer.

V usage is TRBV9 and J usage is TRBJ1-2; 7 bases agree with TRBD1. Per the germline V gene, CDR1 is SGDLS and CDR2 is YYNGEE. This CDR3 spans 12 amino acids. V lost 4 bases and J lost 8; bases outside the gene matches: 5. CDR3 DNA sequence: TGTGCCAGCAGCCAACGACAGGGCGGCTACACCTTC. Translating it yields CASSQRQGGYTF. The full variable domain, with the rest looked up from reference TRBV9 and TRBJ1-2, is DSGVTQTPKHLITATGQRVTLRCSPRSGDLSVYWYQQSLDQGLQFLIQYYNGEERAKGNILERFSAQQFPDLHSELNLSSLELGDSALYFCASSQRQGGYTFGSGTRLTVV.

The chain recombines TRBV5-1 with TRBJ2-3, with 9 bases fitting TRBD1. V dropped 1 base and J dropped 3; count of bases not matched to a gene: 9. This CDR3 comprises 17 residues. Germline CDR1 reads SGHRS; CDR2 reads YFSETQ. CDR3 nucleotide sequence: TGCGCCAGCAGCTTGACGGGACAGGGTGTAATGACAGATACGCAGTATTTT. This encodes CASSLTGQGVMTDTQYF.

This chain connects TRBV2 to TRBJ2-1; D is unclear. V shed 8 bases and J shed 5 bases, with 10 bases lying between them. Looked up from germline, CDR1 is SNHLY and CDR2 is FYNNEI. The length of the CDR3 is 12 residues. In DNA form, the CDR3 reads TGTGCCAGCGGAGAAACCCACAATGAGCAGTTCTTC. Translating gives CASGETHNEQFF.

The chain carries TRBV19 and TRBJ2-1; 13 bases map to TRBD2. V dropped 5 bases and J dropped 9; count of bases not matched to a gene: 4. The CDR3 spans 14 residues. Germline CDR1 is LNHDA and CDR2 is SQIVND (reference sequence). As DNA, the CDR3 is TGTGCCAGTAGTCTCGGACTAGCGGGAGTTGAGCAGTTCTTC. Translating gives CASSLGLAGVEQFF.

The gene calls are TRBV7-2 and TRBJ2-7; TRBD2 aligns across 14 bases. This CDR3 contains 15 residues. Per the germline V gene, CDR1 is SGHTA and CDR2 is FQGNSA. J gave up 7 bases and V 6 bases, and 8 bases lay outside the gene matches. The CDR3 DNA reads TGTGCCAGCAGGATCGGGACTAGCGGGAGTGGGGAGCAGTACTTC. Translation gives CASRIGTSGSGEQYF.